Described below is a single T cell receptor beta chain sequence and its context. Authors' processing steps: Amplifying reference gene primers gave estimates of nucleated cell counts. Profiling relied on immunoSEQ multiplex PCR, and the TCRdb table lists in-frame clones only, not all of them. The V and J calls and clone size are taken from that table; D and trimming were inferred from the DNA. The sample carries some 150,000 clones, about three quarters recorded once. This entry belongs to a study of blood T cell repertoires in COVID-19. Study in general: Italy, Spain and the United States were the sources of the convalescent and acute COVID-19 samples. PBMCs, B-cell-depleted T cells, or T cells were the source of the cDNA or gDNA that made up the material.

V was clipped by 5 bases and J by 4 bases; unmatched bases: 4. The CDR3 has 14 amino acids. Germline CDR1 and CDR2: SGHTA and FQGNSA. The origin of this receptor is a woman aged 45-59 years with active or convalescent COVID-19. Sequencing used peripheral blood. The chain joins TRBV7-2 to TRBJ2-5; 10 bases map to TRBD1. CDR3: CASSTRQGAETQYF. CDR3 nucleotide sequence: TGTGCCAGCAGCACCCGACAGGGGGCAGAGACCCAGTACTTC.